This TCR beta chain was recorded in a study of T cell repertoires in cytomegalovirus infection. Turning to the study itself: Shared public TCR beta signatures pointed to both CMV infection and a matching HLA type. Study-wide points: People with CMV and the relevant HLA were identified by cumulative public TCR beta family frequency. It was HLA-C-restricted CMV-specific TCR beta clonotypes that dominated the response ex vivo.

V was trimmed by 0 bases and J by 1 base, leaving 9 bases between them. Germline V lookup: CDR1 MNHNY, CDR2 SVGAGI (reference sequence). The CDR3 is 15 amino acids. One entry per CDR3 protein, called by TCRdb with MiXCR from the reads. The sample has about 300,000 distinct CDR3 sequences; approximately 8.9% are singletons. Ten or more counts support this clonotype. The target antigen is unknown. What was sequenced was PBMCs. The clonotype originates from a human donor in good health (CMV status not recorded). Some clones in this sample may be carry-over from other donors' samples. The chain links TRBV6-6 to TRBJ1-1; the D is unclear. CDR3 residues: CASSYSKSGNTEAFF. The CDR3 region has the DNA TGTGCCAGCAGTTACTCGAAATCAGGGAACACTGAAGCTTTCTTT.